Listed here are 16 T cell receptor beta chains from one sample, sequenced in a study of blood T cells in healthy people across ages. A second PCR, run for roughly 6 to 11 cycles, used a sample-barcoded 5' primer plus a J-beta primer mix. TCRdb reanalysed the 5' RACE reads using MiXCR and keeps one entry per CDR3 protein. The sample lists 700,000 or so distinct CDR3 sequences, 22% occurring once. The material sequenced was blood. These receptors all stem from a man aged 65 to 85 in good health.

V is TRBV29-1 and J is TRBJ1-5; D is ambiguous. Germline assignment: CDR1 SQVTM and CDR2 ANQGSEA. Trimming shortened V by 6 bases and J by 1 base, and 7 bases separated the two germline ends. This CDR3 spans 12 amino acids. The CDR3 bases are TGCAGCGTACGTTCGAGCAATCAGCCCCAGCATTTT. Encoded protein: CSVRSSNQPQHF.

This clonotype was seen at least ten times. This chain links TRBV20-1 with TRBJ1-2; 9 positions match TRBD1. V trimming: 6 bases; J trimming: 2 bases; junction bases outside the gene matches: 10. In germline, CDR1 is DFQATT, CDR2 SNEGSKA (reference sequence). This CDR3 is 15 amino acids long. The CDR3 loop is CSAPAGTGKNYGYTF. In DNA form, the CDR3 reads TGCAGTGCCCCAGCCGGGACAGGGAAAAACTATGGCTACACCTTC.

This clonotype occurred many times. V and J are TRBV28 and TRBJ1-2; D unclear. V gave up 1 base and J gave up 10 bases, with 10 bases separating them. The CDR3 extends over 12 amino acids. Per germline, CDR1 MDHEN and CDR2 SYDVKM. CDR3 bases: TGTGCCAGCAGTTTATTCTCAACTTACTACACCTTC. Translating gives CASSLFSTYYTF.

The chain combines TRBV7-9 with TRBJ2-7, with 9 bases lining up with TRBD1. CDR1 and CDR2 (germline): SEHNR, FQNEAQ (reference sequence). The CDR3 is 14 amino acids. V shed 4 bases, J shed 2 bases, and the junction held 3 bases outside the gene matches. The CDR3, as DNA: TGTGCCAGCAGCTCACAGGGGGCCCCCTACGAGCAGTACTTC. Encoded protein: CASSSQGAPYEQYF. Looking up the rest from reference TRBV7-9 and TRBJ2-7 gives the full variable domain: DTGVSQNPRHKITKRGQNVTFRCDPISEHNRLYWYRQTLGQGPEFLTYFQNEAQLEKSRLLSDRFSAERPKGSFSTLEIQRTEQGDSAMYLCASSSQGAPYEQYFGPGTRLTVT.

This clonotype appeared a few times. The CDR3 nucleotides are TGTGCCAGCAGTTTTACTAATGAAAAACTGTTTTTT. This encodes CASSFTNEKLFF. The chain links TRBV28 to TRBJ1-4, with no clear D. The CDR3 sequence is 12 residues long. Germline assignment: CDR1 MDHEN and CDR2 SYDVKM. Trimming took 3 bases from V and 2 from J, leaving 1 base between them.

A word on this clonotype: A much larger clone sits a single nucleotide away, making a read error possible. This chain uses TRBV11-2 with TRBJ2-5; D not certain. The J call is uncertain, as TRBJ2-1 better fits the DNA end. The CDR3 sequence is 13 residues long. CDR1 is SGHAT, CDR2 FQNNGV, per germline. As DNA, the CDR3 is TGTGCCAGCAGCCCGCAGTTGGCCGATGAGCAGTTCTTC. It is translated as CASSPQLADEQFF.

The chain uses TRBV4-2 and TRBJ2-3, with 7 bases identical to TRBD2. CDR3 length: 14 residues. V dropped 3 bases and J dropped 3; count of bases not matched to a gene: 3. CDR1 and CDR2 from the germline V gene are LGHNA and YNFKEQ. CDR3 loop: CASSHGTTTDTQYF. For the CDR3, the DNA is TGTGCCAGCAGCCACGGGACTACTACAGATACGCAGTATTTT.

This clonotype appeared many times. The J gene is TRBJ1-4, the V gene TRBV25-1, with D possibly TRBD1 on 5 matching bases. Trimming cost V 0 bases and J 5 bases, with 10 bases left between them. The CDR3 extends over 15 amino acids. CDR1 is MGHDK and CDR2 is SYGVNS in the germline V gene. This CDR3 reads CASSEYRGANEKLFF. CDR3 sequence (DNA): TGTGCCAGCAGTGAATATAGAGGGGCAAATGAAAAACTGTTTTTT.

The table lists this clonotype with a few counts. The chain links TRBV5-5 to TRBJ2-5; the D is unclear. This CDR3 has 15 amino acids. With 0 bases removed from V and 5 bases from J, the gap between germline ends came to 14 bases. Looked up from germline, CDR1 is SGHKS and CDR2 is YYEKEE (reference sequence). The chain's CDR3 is CASSLAELPTETQYF. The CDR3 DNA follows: TGTGCCAGCAGCTTGGCCGAACTTCCCACGGAGACCCAGTACTTC.

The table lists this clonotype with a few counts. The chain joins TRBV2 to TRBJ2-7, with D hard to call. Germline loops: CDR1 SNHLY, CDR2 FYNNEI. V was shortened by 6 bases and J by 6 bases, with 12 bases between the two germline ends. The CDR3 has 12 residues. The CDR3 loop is CASRGWGLEQYF. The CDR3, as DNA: TGTGCCAGCAGAGGGTGGGGTCTCGAGCAGTACTTC. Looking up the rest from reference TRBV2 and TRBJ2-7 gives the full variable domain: EPEVTQTPSHQVTQMGQEVILRCVPISNHLYFYWYRQILGQKVEFLVSFYNNEISEKSEIFDDQFSVERPDGSNFTLKIRSTKLEDSAMYFCASRGWGLEQYFGPGTRLTVT.

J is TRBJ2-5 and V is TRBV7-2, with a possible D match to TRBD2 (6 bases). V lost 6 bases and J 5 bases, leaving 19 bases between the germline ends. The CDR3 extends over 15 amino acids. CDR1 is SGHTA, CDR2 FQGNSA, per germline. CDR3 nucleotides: TGTGCCAGCAGTTTCGGGACTGCCAGGAGGGAGACCCAGTACTTC. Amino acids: CASSFGTARRETQYF. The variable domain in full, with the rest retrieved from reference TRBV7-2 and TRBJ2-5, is GAGVSQSPSNKVTEKGKDVELRCDPISGHTALYWYRQSLGQGLEFLIYFQGNSAPDKSGLPSDRFSAERTGGSVSTLTIQRTQQEDSAVYLCASSFGTARRETQYFGPGTRLLVL.

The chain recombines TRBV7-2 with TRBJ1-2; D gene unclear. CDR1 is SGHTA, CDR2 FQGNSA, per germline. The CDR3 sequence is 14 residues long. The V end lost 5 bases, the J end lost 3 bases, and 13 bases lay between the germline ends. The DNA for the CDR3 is TGTGCCAGCAGCCTCCCCGGACGGTACTATGGCTACACCTTC. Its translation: CASSLPGRYYGYTF.

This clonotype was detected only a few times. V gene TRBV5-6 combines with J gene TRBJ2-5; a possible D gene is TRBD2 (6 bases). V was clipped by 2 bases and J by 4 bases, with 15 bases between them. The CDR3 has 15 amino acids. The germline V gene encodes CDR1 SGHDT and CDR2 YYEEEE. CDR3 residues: CASSFGFGGAETQYF. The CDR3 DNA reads TGTGCCAGCAGCTTTGGGTTCGGGGGAGCAGAGACCCAGTACTTC.

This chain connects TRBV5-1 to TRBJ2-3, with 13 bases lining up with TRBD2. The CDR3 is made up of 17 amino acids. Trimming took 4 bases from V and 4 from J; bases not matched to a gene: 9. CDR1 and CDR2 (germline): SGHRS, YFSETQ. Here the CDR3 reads CASSLRLAGGSSDTQYF. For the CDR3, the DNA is TGCGCCAGCAGCCTACGACTAGCGGGAGGATCGTCAGATACGCAGTATTTT.

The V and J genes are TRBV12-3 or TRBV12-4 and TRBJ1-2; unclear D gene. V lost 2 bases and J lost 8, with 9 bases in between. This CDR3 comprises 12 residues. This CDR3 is CASSLWLSGYTF. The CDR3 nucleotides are TGTGCCAGCAGTTTATGGTTAAGCGGCTACACCTTC.

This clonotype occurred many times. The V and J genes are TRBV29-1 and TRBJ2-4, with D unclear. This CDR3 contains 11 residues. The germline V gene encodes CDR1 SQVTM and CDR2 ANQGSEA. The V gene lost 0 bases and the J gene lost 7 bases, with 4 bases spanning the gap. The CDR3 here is CSVEEGNIQYF. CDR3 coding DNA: TGCAGCGTTGAAGAGGGTAACATTCAGTACTTC.